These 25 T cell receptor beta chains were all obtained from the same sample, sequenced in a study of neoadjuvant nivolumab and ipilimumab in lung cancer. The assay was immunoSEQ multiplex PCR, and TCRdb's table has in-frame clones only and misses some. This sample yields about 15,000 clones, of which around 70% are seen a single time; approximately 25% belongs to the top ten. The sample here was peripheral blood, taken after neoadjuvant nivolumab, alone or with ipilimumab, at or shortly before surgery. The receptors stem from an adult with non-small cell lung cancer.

CDR3 protein: CASSFGSGSYEQYF. The CDR3 DNA is TGCGCCAGCAGCTTCGGTAGCGGGAGCTACGAGCAGTACTTC. This sequence joins TRBV5-1 and TRBJ2-7; 9 nucleotides match TRBD2. The CDR3 is made up of 14 amino acids. V lost 2 bases to trimming and J lost 3 bases; unmatched junction nucleotides: 3. Germline V gives CDR1 SGHRS, CDR2 YFSETQ.

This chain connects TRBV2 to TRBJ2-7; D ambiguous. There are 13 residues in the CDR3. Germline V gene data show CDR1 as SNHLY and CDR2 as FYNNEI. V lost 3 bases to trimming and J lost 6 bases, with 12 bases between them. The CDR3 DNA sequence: TGTGCCAGCAGTGAGGGCGGTTACGGCGAGCAGTACTTC. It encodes CASSEGGYGEQYF.

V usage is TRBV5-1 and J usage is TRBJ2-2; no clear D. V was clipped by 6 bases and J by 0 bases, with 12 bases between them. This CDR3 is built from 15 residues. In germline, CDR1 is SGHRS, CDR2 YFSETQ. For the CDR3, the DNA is TGCGCCAGCACTCGGGTAGTCGCGAACACCGGGGAGCTGTTTTTT. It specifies CASTRVVANTGELFF.

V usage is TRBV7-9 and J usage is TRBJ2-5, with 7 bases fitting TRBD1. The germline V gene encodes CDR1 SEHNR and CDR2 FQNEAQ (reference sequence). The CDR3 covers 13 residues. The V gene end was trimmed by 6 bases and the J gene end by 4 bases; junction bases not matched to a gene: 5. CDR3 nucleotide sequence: TGTGCCAGCAGTAGAGGGGGCGCAGAGACCCAGTACTTC. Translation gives CASSRGGAETQYF.

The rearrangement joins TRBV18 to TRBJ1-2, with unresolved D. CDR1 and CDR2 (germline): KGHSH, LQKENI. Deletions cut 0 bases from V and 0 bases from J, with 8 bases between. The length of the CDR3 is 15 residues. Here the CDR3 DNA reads TGTGCCAGCTCACCACCGGGCCAGCCTAACTATGGCTACACCTTC. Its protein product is CASSPPGQPNYGYTF. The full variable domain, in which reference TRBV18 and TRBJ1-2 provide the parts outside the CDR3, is NAGVMQNPRHLVRRRGQEARLRCSPMKGHSHVYWYRQLPEEGLKFMVYLQKENIIDESGMPKERFSAEFPKEGPSILRIQQVVRGDSAAYFCASSPPGQPNYGYTFGSGTRLTVV.

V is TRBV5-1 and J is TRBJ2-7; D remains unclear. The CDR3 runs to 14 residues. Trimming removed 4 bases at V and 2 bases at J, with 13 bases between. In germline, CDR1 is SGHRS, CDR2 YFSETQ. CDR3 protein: CASSPRTRAYEQYF. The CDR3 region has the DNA TGCGCCAGCAGCCCTCGAACACGTGCCTACGAGCAGTACTTC.

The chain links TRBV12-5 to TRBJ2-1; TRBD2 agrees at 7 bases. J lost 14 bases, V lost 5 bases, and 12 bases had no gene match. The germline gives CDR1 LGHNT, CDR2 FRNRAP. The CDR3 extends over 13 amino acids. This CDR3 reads CASGLETGLGEFF. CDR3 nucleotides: TGTGCTAGTGGTCTTGAAACTGGACTAGGGGAGTTCTTC.

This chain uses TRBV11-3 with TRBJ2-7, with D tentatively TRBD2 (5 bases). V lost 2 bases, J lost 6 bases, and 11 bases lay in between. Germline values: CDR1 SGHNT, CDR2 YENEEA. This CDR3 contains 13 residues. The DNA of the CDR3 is TGTGCCAGCAGCTTATTGACTACTGGCGAGCAGTACTTC. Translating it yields CASSLLTTGEQYF.

The CDR3 reads CAWSGPRSGRGYEQFF. The CDR3 nucleotides are TGTGCCTGGAGTGGACCTAGGAGCGGGAGAGGCTATGAGCAGTTCTTC. V usage is TRBV30 and J usage is TRBJ2-1; 8 bases line up with TRBD2. CDR3 length: 16 amino acids. Germline CDR1 GTSNPN, CDR2 SVGIG (reference sequence). Germline trimming cut 1 base from V and 8 bases from J; bases unmatched to any gene: 13.

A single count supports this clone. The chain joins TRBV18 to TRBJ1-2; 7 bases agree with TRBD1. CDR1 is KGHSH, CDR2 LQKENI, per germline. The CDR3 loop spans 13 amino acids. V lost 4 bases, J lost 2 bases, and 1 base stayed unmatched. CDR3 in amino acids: CASSQQGNYGYTF. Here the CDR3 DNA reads TGTGCCAGCTCACAACAGGGGAACTATGGCTACACCTTC.

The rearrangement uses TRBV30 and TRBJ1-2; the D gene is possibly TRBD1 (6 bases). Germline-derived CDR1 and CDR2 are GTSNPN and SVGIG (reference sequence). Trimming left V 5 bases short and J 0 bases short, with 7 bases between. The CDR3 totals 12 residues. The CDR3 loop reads CAWGTTNYGYTF. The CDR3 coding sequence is TGTGCCTGGGGGACAACTAACTATGGCTACACCTTC.

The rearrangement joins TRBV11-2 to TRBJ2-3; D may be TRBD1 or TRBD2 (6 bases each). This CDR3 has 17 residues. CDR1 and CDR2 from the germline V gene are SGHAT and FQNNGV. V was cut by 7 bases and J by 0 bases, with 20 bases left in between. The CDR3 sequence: CASTRMGGQVSTDTQYF. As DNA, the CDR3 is TGTGCCAGCACGCGTATGGGGGGACAAGTAAGCACAGATACGCAGTATTTT.

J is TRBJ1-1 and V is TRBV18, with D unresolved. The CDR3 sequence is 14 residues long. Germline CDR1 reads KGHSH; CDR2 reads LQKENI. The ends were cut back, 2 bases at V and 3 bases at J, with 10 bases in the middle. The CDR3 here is CASSPDTEYTEAFF. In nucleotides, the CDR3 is TGTGCCAGCTCACCAGACACCGAATACACTGAAGCTTTCTTT.

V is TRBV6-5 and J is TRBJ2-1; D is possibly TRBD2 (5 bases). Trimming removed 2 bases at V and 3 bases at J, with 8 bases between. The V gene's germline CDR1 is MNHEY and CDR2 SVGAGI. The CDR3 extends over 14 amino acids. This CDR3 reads CASSYASGYNEQFF. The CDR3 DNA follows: TGTGCCAGCAGTTACGCCAGCGGCTACAATGAGCAGTTCTTC.

Here the CDR3 reads CASSNNRGQNSGNTIYF. In DNA, the CDR3 is TGCGCCAGCAGCAACAACAGGGGGCAAAACTCTGGAAACACCATATATTTT. This rearrangement joins TRBV4-1 to TRBJ1-3; 9 bases are a match to TRBD1. V lost 5 bases to trimming and J lost 0 bases; unmatched junction nucleotides: 8. From germline, CDR1 is MGHRA and CDR2 YSYEKL. CDR3 length: 17 residues.

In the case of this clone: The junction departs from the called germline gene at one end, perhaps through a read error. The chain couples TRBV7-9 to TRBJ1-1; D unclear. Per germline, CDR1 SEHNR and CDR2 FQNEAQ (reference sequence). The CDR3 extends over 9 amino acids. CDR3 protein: CASSLGLHF. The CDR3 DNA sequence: TGTGCCAGCAGCTTAGGACTGCATTTT.

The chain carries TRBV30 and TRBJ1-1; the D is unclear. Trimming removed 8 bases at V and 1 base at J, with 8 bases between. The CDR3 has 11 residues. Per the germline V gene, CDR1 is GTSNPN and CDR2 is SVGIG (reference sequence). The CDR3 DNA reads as TGTGCCAGACCACAGAACACTGAAGCTTTCTTT. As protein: CARPQNTEAFF.

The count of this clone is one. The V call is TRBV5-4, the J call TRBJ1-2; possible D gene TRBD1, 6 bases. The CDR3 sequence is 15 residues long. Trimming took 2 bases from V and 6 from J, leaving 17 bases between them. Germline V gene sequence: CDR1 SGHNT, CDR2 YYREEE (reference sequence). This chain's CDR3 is CASSFPIRGANGYTF. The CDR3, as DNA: TGTGCCAGCAGCTTCCCCATTCGGGGGGCGAATGGCTACACCTTC.

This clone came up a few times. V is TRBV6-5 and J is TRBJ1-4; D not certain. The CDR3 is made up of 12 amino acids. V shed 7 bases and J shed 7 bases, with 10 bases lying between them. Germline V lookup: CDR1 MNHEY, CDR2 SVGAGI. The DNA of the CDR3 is TGTGCCAGCAAAGGGCCGGGTGAAAAACTGTTTTTT. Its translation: CASKGPGEKLFF.

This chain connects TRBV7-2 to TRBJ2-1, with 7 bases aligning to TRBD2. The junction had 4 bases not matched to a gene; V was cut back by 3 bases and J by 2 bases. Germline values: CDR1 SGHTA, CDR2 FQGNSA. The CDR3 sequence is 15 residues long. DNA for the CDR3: TGTGCCAGCAGCTTGGTAGGACTAGCCTACAATGAGCAGTTCTTC. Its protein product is CASSLVGLAYNEQFF.

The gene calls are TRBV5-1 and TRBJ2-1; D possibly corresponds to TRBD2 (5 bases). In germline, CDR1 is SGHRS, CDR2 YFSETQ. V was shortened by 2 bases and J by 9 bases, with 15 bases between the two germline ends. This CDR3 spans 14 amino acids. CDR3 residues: CASSFASWAGEQFF. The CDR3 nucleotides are TGCGCCAGCAGCTTCGCTAGCTGGGCGGGTGAGCAGTTCTTC.

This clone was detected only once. CDR3 coding DNA: TGTGCCAGCTCACCATGGGACACTAGTACGGAAAAACTGTTTTTT. It is translated as CASSPWDTSTEKLFF. The V gene is TRBV18, the J gene TRBJ1-4, with D possibly TRBD1 on 6 matching bases. The length of the CDR3 is 15 residues. Trimming took 2 bases from V and 8 from J, leaving 15 bases between them. Germline V gene data show CDR1 as KGHSH and CDR2 as LQKENI.

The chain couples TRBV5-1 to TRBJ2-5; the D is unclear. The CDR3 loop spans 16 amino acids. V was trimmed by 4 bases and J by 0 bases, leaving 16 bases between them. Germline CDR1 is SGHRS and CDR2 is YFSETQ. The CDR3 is CASSVLGSGNQETQYF. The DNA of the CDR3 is TGCGCCAGCAGCGTTCTAGGAAGTGGTAACCAAGAGACCCAGTACTTC.

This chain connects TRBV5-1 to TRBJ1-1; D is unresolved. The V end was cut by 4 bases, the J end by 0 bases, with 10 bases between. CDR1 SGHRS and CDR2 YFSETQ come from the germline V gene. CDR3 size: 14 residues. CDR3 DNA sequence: TGCGCCAGCAGCCTGGACGGACTGAACACTGAAGCTTTCTTT. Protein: CASSLDGLNTEAFF.

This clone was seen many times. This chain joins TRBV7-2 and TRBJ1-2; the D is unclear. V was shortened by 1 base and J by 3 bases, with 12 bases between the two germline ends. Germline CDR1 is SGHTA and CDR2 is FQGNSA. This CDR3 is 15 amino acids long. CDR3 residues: CASSLERRLYYGYTF. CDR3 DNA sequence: TGTGCCAGCAGCTTAGAACGCCGCTTGTACTATGGCTACACCTTC. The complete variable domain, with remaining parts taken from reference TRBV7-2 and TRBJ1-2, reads GAGVSQSPSNKVTEKGKDVELRCDPISGHTALYWYRQSLGQGLEFLIYFQGNSAPDKSGLPSDRFSAERTGGSVSTLTIQRTQQEDSAVYLCASSLERRLYYGYTFGSGTRLTVV.